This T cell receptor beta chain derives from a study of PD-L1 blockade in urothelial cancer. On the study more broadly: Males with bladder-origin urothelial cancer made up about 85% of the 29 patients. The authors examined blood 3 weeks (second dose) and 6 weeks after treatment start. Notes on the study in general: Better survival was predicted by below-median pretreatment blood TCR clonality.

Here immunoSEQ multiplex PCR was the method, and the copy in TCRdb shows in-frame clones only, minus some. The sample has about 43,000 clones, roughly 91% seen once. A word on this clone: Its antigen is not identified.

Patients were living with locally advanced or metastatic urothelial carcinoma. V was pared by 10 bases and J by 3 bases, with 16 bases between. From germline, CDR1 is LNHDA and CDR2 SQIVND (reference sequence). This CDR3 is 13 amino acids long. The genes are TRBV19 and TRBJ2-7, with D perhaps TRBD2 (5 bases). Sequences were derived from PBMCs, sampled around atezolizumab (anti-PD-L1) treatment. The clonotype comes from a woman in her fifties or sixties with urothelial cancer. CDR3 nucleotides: TGTGCCACCCGGAGAGGGATAAACTACGAGCAGTACTTC. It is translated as CATRRGINYEQYF.